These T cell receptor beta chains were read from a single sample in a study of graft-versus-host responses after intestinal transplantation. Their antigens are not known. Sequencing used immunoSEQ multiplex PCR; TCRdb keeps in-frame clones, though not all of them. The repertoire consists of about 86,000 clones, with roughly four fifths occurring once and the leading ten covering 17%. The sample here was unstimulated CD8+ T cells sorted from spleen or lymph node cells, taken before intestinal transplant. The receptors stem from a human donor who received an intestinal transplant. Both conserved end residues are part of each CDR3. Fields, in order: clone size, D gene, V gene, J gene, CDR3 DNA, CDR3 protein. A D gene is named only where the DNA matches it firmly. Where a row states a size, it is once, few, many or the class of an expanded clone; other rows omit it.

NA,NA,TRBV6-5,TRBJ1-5,TGTGCCAGCAGTGACATGGGCAATCAGCCCCAGCATTTT,CASSDMGNQPQHF
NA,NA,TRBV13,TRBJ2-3,TGTGCCAGCAGCTTAGGGCAGGGAAGGGATACGCAGTATTTT,CASSLGQGRDTQYF
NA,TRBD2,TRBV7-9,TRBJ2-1,TGTGCCAGCAGCTTCGCGGCGAGCGGGGAGCATGAGCAGTTCTTC,CASSFAASGEHEQFF
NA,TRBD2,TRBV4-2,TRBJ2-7,TGTGCCAGCAGCCAAGAGGGGGATAGCGGGCTTTACGAGCAGTACTTC,CASSQEGDSGLYEQYF
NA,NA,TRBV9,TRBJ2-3,TGTGCCAGCAGCGTACAGCGGTTCACAGATACGCAGTATTTT,CASSVQRFTDTQYF
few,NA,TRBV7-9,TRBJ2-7,TGTGCCAGCAGCTTAGCGCTGGCCTACGAGCAGTACTTC,CASSLALAYEQYF
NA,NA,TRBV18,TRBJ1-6,TGTGCCAGCTCACCAGGGGCTGGGGGCTATTCACCCCTCCACTTT,CASSPGAGGYSPLHF
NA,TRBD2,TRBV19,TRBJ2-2,TGTGCCAGTAGTCAAAGTGGAGGACTAGCGGGAGAGTTGGAGAACACCGGGGAGCTGTTTTTT,CASSQSGGLAGELENTGELFF
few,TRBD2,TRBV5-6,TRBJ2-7,TGTGCCAGCACCGGACTAGCGGGGGGTTACGAGCAGTACTTC,CASTGLAGGYEQYF
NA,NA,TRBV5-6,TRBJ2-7,TGTGCCAGCAGCCGTGACTTCTACGAGCAGTACTTC,CASSRDFYEQYF
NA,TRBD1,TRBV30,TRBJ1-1,TGTGCCTGGAGTGCGGACAGGGGGGTTGACACTGAAGCTTTCTTT,CAWSADRGVDTEAFF
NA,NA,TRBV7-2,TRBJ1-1,TGTGCCAGCAGCTTAAGGGACGGCCAGAAGACTGAAGCTTTCTTT,CASSLRDGQKTEAFF
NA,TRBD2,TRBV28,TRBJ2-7,TGTGCCAGCAGTTCCCAGCGGGGCTATTGGGGGTACGAGCAGTACTTC,CASSSQRGYWGYEQYF
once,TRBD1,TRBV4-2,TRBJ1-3,TGTGCCAGCAGCGCACGGGACAGTCCGACAAGGGACACCATATATTTT,CASSARDSPTRDTIYF
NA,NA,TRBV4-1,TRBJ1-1,TGCGCCAGCAGCCTCAGAGGCCCAGCCACTGAAGCTTTCTTT,CASSLRGPATEAFF
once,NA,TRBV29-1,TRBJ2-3,TGCAGCGTTCATCGGCGGGGACGCACAGATACGCAGTATTTT,CSVHRRGRTDTQYF
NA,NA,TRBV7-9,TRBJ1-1,TGTGCCAGCAGCCCCACCCGGGTTCCGAACACTGAAGCTTTCTTT,CASSPTRVPNTEAFF
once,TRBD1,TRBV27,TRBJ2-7,TGTGCCAGCAGTTTAGGCCCTGGGACAGTGGGAACCTACGAGCAGTACTTC,CASSLGPGTVGTYEQYF
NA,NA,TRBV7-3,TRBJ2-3,TGTGCCAGCAGCTTAACGACTCTTACTAGGGTTGGTACGCAGTATTTT,CASSLTTLTRVGTQYF
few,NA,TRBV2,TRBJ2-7,TGTGCCAGCAGGGAACCGGGACTGCATCACCACGAGCAGTACTTC,CASREPGLHHHEQYF
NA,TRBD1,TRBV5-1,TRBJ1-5,TGCGCCAGCAGCACGGGACAGGGAAGCAATCAGCCCCAGCATTTT,CASSTGQGSNQPQHF
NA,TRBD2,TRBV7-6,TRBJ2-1,TGTGCCAGCAGCCCACGACTAGCGGGGGGTTTATACAATGAGCAGTTCTTC,CASSPRLAGGLYNEQFF
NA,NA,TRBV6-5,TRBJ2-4,TGTGCCAGCAGCGAAAATAACATTCAGTACTTC,CASSENNIQYF
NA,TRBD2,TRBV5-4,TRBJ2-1,TGTGCCAGCAGCTTGTTCCTAGCGGGGGCCTACAATGAGCAGTTCTTC,CASSLFLAGAYNEQFF
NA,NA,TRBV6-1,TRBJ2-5,TGTGCCAGCGGGCCCCCGAGAGGGGAGACCCAGTACTTC,CASGPPRGETQYF
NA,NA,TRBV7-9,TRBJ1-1,TGTGCCAGCAGTCCGTCCCAGGGCCAGAACACTGAAGCTTTCTTT,CASSPSQGQNTEAFF
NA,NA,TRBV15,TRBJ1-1,TGTGCCACCAGCAGAGATGACATGAACACTGAAGCTTTCTTT,CATSRDDMNTEAFF
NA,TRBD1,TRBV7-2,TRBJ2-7,TGTGCCAGCAGCCCCCGGCCCTCAGGGGGTGATTCCTCCTACGAGCAGTACTTC,CASSPRPSGGDSSYEQYF
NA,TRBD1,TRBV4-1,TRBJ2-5,TGCGCCAGCAGCCAAACACAGGGGTACGAGGCCCAGTACTTC,CASSQTQGYEAQYF
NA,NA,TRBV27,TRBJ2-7,TGTGCCAGCAGTTTATCGCCACAGGGCTACGAGCAGTACTTC,CASSLSPQGYEQYF
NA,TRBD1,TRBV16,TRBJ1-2,TGTGCCAGCAGCCCTACCGGGACAGGGACCTATGGCTACACCTTC,CASSPTGTGTYGYTF
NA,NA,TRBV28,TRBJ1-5,TGTGCCAGCAGTTTTCGCAGGGGACATCAGCCCCAGCATTTT,CASSFRRGHQPQHF
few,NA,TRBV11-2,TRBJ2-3,TGTGCCAGCAGCCCCCCGGTTGGAGGAGATACGCAGTATTTT,CASSPPVGGDTQYF
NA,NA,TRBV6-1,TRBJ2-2,TGTGCCAGCAGTGAAATGGAGGGACTGGGCGGGGAGCTGTTTTTT,CASSEMEGLGGELFF
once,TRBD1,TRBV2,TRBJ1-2,TGTGCCAGCAGTCAATCCGGGACAGGGGGCCCTCCACTCCACACTAACTATGGCTACACCTTC,CASSQSGTGGPPLHTNYGYTF
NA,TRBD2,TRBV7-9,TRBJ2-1,TGTGCCAGCAGCCCGGGGACTAGCGGGAGCGGAGATGAGCAGTTCTTC,CASSPGTSGSGDEQFF
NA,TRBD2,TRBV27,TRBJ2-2,TGTGCCAGAACCCGGAGCTCCTGGCGGGAGGCCGCGAACACCGGGGAGCTGTTTTTT,CARTRSSWREAANTGELFF
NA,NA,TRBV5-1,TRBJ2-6,TGCGCCAGCAGCTTGCCCTGGCGAGGGACCGCCTTTATCTCTGGGGCCAACGTCCTGACTTTC,CASSLPWRGTAFISGANVLTF
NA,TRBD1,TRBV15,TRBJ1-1,TGTGCCACCAGCCAACGGACAGGGAACACTGAAGCTTTCTTT,CATSQRTGNTEAFF
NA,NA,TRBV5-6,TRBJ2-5,TGTGCCAGCAGCTATCCGAGCGGTGGAGAGACCCAGTACTTC,CASSYPSGGETQYF
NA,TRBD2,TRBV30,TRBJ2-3,TGTGCCTGGAGCACTAGCGTAGTGATGGCAGATACGCAGTATTTT,CAWSTSVVMADTQYF
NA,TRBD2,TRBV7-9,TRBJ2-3,TGTGCCAGCAATCCCGAGGGAGCTAGCGGGAGTTGGGATACGCAGTATTTT,CASNPEGASGSWDTQYF
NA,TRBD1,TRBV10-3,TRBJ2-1,TGTGCCACGACGACAGGGGGCGCCTACAATGAGCAGTTCTTC,CATTTGGAYNEQFF
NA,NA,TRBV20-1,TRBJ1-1,TGCAGTGCTAGAGTGAACACTGAAGCTTTCTTT,CSARVNTEAFF
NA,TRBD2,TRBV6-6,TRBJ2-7,TGTGCCAGCAGCCCCCCAGCGGGGGGGCAAGGCGAGCAGTACTTC,CASSPPAGGQGEQYF
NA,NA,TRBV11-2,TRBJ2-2,TGTGCCAGCGGGCCCGAAAACACCGGGGAGCTGTTTTTT,CASGPENTGELFF
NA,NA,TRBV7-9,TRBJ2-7,TGTGCCAGCAGCAAATCCTACGAGCAGTACTTC,CASSKSYEQYF
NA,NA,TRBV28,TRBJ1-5,TGTGCCAGCAGTTTACAGATTAGCAATCAGCCCCAGCATTTT,CASSLQISNQPQHF
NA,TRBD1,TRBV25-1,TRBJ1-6,TGTGCCAGCAGCACCTCTCGGGACAGTTTTAATTCACCCCTCCACTTT,CASSTSRDSFNSPLHF
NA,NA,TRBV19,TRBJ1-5,TGTGCCAGTAGTATTCCTTACAATCAGCCCCAGCATTTT,CASSIPYNQPQHF
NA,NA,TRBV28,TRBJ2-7,TGTGCCAGCGTAAGGCGGTCGGGACTCCGATCCTACGAGCAGTACTTC,CASVRRSGLRSYEQYF
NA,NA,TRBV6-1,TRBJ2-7,TGTGCCAGCAGTGACTTCCGGGGCCAAACCTACGAGCAGTACTTC,CASSDFRGQTYEQYF
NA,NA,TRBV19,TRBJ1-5,TGTGCCAGTAGTAAGGTACAGATAAATCAGCCCCAGCATTTT,CASSKVQINQPQHF
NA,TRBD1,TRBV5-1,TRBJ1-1,TGCGCCAGCAGCCCGGGACAGGGACAGGACACTGAAGCTTTCTTT,CASSPGQGQDTEAFF
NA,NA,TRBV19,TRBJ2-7,TGTGCCAGTAGTATAGCGGACGGGTACGAGCAGTACTTC,CASSIADGYEQYF